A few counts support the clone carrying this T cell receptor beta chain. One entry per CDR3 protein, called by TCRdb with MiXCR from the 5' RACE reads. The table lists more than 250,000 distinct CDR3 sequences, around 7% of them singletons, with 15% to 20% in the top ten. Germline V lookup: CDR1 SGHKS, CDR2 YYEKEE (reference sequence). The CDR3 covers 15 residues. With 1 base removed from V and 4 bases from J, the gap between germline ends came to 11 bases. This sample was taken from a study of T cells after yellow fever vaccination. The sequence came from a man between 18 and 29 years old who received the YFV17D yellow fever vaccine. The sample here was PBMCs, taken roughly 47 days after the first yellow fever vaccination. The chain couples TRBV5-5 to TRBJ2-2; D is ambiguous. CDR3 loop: CASSLLGQVTGELFF. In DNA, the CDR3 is TGTGCCAGCAGCTTGTTAGGGCAGGTCACCGGGGAGCTGTTTTTT.